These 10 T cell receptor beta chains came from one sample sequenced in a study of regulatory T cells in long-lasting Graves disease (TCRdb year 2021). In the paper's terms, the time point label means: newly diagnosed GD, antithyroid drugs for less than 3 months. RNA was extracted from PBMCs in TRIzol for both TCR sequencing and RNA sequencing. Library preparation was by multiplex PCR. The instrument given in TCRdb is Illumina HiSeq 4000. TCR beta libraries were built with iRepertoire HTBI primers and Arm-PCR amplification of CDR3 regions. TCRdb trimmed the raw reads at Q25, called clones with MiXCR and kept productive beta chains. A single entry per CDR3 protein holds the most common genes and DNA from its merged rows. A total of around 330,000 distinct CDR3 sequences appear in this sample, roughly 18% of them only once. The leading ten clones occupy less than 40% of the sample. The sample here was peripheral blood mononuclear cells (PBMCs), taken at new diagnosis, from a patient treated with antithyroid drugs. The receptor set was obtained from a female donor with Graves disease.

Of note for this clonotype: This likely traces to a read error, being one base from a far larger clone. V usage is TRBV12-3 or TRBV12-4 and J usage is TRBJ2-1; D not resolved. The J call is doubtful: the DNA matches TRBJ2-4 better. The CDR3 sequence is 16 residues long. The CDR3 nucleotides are TGTGCCAGCAGTTTAGGGGGAAGTGGTGCCAAAAGCATTCAGTACTTC. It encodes CASSLGGSGAKSIQYF.

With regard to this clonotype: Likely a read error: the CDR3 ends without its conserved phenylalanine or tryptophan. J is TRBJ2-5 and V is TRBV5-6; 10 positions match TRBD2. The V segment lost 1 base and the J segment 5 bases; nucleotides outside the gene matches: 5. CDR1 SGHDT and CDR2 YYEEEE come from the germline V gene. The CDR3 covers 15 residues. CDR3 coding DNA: TGTGCCAGCAGCTTGTTCGGGACTAGCGTCGAGACCCAGTACCTC. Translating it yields CASSLFGTSVETQYL.

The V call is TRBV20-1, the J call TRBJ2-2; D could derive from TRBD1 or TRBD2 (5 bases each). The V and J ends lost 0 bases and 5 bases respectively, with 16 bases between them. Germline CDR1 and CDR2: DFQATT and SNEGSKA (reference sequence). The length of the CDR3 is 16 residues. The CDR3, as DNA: TGCAGTGCTAGAGATGTTGGGGACCCGAGGACCGGGGAGCTGTTTTTT. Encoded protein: CSARDVGDPRTGELFF.

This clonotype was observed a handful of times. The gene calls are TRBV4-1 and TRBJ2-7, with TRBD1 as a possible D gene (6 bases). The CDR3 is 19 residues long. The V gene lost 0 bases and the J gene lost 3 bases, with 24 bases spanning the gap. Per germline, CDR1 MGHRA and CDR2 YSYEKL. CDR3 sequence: CASSQDSVMDSSFYYEQYF. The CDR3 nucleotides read TGCGCCAGCAGCCAAGATTCTGTCATGGACAGCTCGTTTTACTACGAGCAGTACTTC.

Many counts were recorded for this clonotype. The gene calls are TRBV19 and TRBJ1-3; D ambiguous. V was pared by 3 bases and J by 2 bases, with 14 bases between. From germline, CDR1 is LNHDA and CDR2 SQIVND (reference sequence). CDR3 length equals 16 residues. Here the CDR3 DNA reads TGTGCCAGTAGTATGGATTGGGTTGGGCCTGGAAACACCATATATTTT. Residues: CASSMDWVGPGNTIYF.

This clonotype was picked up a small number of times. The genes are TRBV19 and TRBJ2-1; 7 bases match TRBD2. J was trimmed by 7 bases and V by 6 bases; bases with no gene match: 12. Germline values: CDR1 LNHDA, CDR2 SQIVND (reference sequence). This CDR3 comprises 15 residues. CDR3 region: CASSDGSSGRNEQFF. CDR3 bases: TGTGCCAGTAGCGATGGGTCTAGCGGAAGGAATGAGCAGTTCTTC.

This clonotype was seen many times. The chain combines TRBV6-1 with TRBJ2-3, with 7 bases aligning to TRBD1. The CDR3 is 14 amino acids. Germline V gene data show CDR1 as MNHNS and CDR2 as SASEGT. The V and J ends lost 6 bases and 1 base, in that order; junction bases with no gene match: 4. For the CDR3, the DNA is TGTGCCAGCAGGGGCCAGGGGGGCACAGATACGCAGTATTTT. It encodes CASRGQGGTDTQYF.

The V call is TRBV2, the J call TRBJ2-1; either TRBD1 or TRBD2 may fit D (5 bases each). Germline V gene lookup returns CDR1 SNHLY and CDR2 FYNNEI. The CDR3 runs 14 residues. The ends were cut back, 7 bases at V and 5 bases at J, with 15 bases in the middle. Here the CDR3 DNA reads TGTGCCAGCAAGGGGAGTAATATCGACAATGAGCAGTTCTTC. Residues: CASKGSNIDNEQFF.

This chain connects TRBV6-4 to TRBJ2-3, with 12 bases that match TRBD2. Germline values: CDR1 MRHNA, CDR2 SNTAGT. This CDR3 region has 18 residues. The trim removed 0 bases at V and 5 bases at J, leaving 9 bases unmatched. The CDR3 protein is CASSDSTSGRIVQDTQYF. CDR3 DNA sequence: TGTGCCAGCAGTGACTCGACTAGCGGGAGAATCGTACAAGATACGCAGTATTTT.

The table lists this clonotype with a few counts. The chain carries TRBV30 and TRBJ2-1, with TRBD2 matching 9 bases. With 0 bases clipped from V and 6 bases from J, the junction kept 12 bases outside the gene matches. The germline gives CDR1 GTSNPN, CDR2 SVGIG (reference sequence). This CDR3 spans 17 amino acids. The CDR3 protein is CAWSVLIAGDRGNEQFF. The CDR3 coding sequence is TGTGCCTGGAGTGTACTAATAGCGGGAGATCGGGGCAATGAGCAGTTCTTC.